The 18 T cell receptor beta chains given below trace back to one sample, sequenced in a study of CD8 T cells in Susac syndrome (dated by TCRdb to about 2019). The method was the immunoSEQ multiplex PCR assay. RNA was extracted using the RNeasy kit, and about 0.5 to 1 ug of the RNA was reverse transcribed with random hexamers. TCRdb reworked the public reads: Q25 trimming with fastp, MiXCR clone assembly, productive beta chains retained. CDR3 protein sequences are deduplicated, and each keeps its most common genes and DNA. Counted in this sample were 150,000 to 200,000 distinct CDR3 sequences; more than 85% of them appeared once. Approximately 0.086% of the sample lies in the top ten. The material sequenced was CD4+ T cells from PBMCs. The receptor set was obtained from a human donor with Susac syndrome.

The chain uses TRBV7-8 and TRBJ2-5; D remains unclear. Between the trimmed V and J ends, which lost 5 bases and 5 bases, there was a span of 12 bases. Germline V gene lookup returns CDR1 SGHVS and CDR2 FQNEAQ. The CDR3 has 13 amino acids. The CDR3 DNA reads as TGTGCCAGCAGCCCGGACCTTTGGGAGACCCAGTACTTC. As protein: CASSPDLWETQYF.

The V call is TRBV12-3 or TRBV12-4, the J call TRBJ2-3; TRBD2 aligns across 11 bases. The CDR3 contains 15 residues. V gave up 5 bases and J gave up 5 bases; unmatched junction bases: 6. The CDR3 sequence: CASSAGTSGRDTQYF. The DNA for the CDR3 is TGTGCCAGCAGTGCCGGGACTAGCGGACGAGATACGCAGTATTTT.

The V gene is TRBV6-5, the J gene TRBJ1-3, with no clear D. Germline CDR1 and CDR2: MNHEY and SVGAGI. The V end lost 9 bases, the J end lost 3 bases, and 9 bases lay between the germline ends. The CDR3 loop spans 12 amino acids. The CDR3 here is CASGTNGNTIYF. The CDR3 nucleotides read TGTGCCAGTGGCACCAATGGAAACACCATATATTTT.

About this clonotype: The junction differs from germline at one of its ends, possibly a read error. The V call is TRBV7-7, the J call TRBJ2-1; weak D call: TRBD2 (6 bases). CDR1 and CDR2 from the germline V gene are SSHAT and FNYEAQ (reference sequence). CDR3 length: 14 residues. Here the CDR3 reads CASSLGAGSGEQFF. DNA for the CDR3: TGTGCTAGCAGCTTAGGGGCGGGGAGCGGTGAGCAGTTCTTC.

The CDR3 is CASSLSRQGRYEQYF. The DNA for the CDR3 is TGTGCCAGCAGTTTATCGCGACAGGGGAGGTACGAGCAGTACTTC. This chain uses TRBV28 with TRBJ2-7, with TRBD1 matching over 8 bases. The ends lost 1 base at V and 4 bases at J; junction bases unmatched: 6. Germline assignment: CDR1 MDHEN and CDR2 SYDVKM. The CDR3 covers 15 residues.

The chain combines TRBV3-1 with TRBJ1-5, with 7 bases matching TRBD1. Germline CDR1 is LGHDT and CDR2 is YNNKEL (reference sequence). After removal of 6 bases from V and 5 bases from J, the junction contained 7 bases not matched to a gene. The CDR3 is made up of 14 amino acids. The CDR3 coding sequence is TGTGCCAGCAGTCGTACAGGGGACCATCAGCCCCAGCATTTT. This translates into CASSRTGDHQPQHF.

This chain connects TRBV5-1 to TRBJ1-1, with a weak D call TRBD1 (5 bases). The CDR3 covers 14 residues. V was cut by 6 bases and J by 1 base, with 13 bases left in between. CDR1 is SGHRS and CDR2 is YFSETQ in the germline V gene. The DNA of the CDR3 is TGCGCCAGCAACCGGGACGGTAGGAACACTGAAGCTTTCTTT. Protein product: CASNRDGRNTEAFF. The full variable domain, completed using reference TRBV5-1 and TRBJ1-1, is KAGVTQTPRYLIKTRGQQVTLSCSPISGHRSVSWYQQTPGQGLQFLFEYFSETQRNKGNFPGRFSGRQFSNSRSEMNVSTLELGDSALYLCASNRDGRNTEAFFGQGTRLTVV.

This chain's CDR3 is CASSLVGGESYNEQFF. CDR3 bases: TGTGCCAGCAGCTTAGTCGGGGGAGAGTCCTACAATGAGCAGTTCTTC. V is TRBV7-2 and J is TRBJ2-1; D might be TRBD2 (6 bases). Deletions cut 1 base from V and 1 base from J, with 11 bases between. The V gene's germline CDR1 is SGHTA and CDR2 FQGNSA. This CDR3 comprises 16 residues.

The chain combines TRBV29-1 with TRBJ1-2; TRBD1 agrees at 7 bases. The CDR3 has 12 residues. V dropped 4 bases and J dropped 3; count of bases not matched to a gene: 2. CDR1 SQVTM and CDR2 ANQGSEA come from the germline V gene. The CDR3 DNA follows: TGCAGCGTTGGACAGGGCGACTATGGCTACACCTTC. Protein product: CSVGQGDYGYTF.

This chain connects TRBV20-1 to TRBJ2-7; a weak D match, TRBD1 (6 bases). CDR3 size: 14 residues. In germline, CDR1 is DFQATT, CDR2 SNEGSKA (reference sequence). V was pared by 3 bases and J by 11 bases, with 23 bases between. In nucleotides, the CDR3 is TGCAGTGCTAGCCTTTCAGGGGACCGGGCATCGAAGTACTTC. This translates into CSASLSGDRASKYF.

This chain connects TRBV27 to TRBJ1-5; D uncertain. Deletions cut 5 bases from V and 10 bases from J, with 12 bases between. The CDR3 loop spans 12 amino acids. CDR1 is MNHEY, CDR2 SMNVEV, per germline (reference sequence). CDR3: CASSPATGPQHF. CDR3 nucleotides: TGTGCCAGCAGTCCCGCGACGGGTCCCCAGCATTTT.

The chain has TRBV20-1 and TRBJ2-7; D may match TRBD1 or TRBD2 (6 bases each). Trimming shortened V by 2 bases and J by 0 bases, and 8 bases separated the two germline ends. The CDR3 totals 13 residues. Germline CDR1 DFQATT, CDR2 SNEGSKA (reference sequence). In DNA, the CDR3 is TGCAGTGCTAGATGGGGGGCCTCCTACGAGCAGTACTTC. Protein: CSARWGASYEQYF.

The V call is TRBV6-5, the J call TRBJ2-7; D gene unclear. This CDR3 is built from 11 residues. Per the germline V gene, CDR1 is MNHEY and CDR2 is SVGAGI. The V gene lost 1 base and the J gene lost 6 bases, with 4 bases spanning the gap. The CDR3 sequence is CASSYLSEQYF. CDR3 bases: TGTGCCAGCAGTTACTTGAGCGAGCAGTACTTC.

The CDR3 DNA is TGTGCCAGCAGCCTTCCGGGGGCAGTCGGCACCGGGGAGCTGTTTTTT. Residues: CASSLPGAVGTGELFF. This chain connects TRBV14 to TRBJ2-2; possibly TRBD1 or TRBD2 for D (6 bases each). CDR1 is SGHDN and CDR2 is FVKESK in the germline V gene. The CDR3 has 16 residues. V gave up 4 bases and J gave up 4 bases, with 16 bases separating them.

The gene calls are TRBV14 and TRBJ2-7; D is unresolved. Per the germline V gene, CDR1 is SGHDN and CDR2 is FVKESK. V was clipped by 1 base and J by 4 bases, with 8 bases between them. The CDR3 is made up of 13 amino acids. CDR3 in amino acids: CASSQVRAYEQYF. The CDR3 bases are TGTGCCAGCAGCCAAGTTCGGGCGTACGAGCAGTACTTC.

The chain employs TRBV12-3 or TRBV12-4 and TRBJ2-1, with D uncertain. The length of the CDR3 is 15 residues. The V end was cut by 10 bases, the J end by 9 bases, with 25 bases between. Here the CDR3 DNA reads TGTGCCACGGAAACCGGGTCCTTTAAAAGTGCTGAGCAGTTCTTC. Translated, it gives CATETGSFKSAEQFF.

CDR3 DNA: TGTGCCACCAGTGACCCCGGGGCTAGCGGGCGGGATACGCAGTATTTT. As protein: CATSDPGASGRDTQYF. The chain links TRBV24-1 to TRBJ2-3; 8 positions agree with TRBD2. Germline loops: CDR1 KGHDR, CDR2 SFDVKD. This CDR3 comprises 16 residues. Trimming cost V 4 bases and J 6 bases; bases outside gene matches: 11.

The V gene is TRBV12-3 or TRBV12-4, the J gene TRBJ2-4; D could derive from TRBD1 or TRBD2 (5 bases each). This CDR3 has 13 amino acids. The ends were cut back, 10 bases at V and 5 bases at J, with 15 bases in the middle. CDR3 protein: CATSSGTENIQYF. In DNA form, the CDR3 reads TGTGCCACCTCTTCCGGGACGGAAAACATTCAGTACTTC.